The clone carrying this T cell receptor (beta chain) occurred once. What it binds is unknown. A second PCR of about 6 to 12 cycles used a sample-barcoded 5' primer and a J-beta primer mix. Each cDNA was tagged by a template-switch adaptor containing 12 random nucleotides. TCRdb called the 5' RACE reads again in MiXCR, with one record for every CDR3 protein. This table has 650,000 to 900,000 distinct CDR3 sequences, around 68% appearing once. Losses at the gene ends were 5 bases for V and 11 bases for J; bases not matched to a gene: 16. Germline values: CDR1 SGHVS, CDR2 FNYEAQ. The CDR3 extends over 15 amino acids. The sample belongs to a study of blood T cells in healthy people across ages. Study-level results: Whereas aged donors had fewer naive CD4+ cells, long-lived donors had more of them and higher diversity.

Specimen: blood. This TCR was sampled from a man between 25 and 39 years old in good health. The chain recombines TRBV7-6 with TRBJ2-5, with 8 bases identical to TRBD1. For the CDR3, the DNA is TGTGCCAGCAGCCCCATAGACAGGGGATTTACAGGGCAGTACTTC. Amino acids: CASSPIDRGFTGQYF.